Each of the 30 T cell receptor beta chains below was sequenced from the same sample in a study of shared clonotypes between healthy human individuals. Profiled with immunoSEQ multiplex PCR; TCRdb holds only in-frame clones, not every one. The sample holds about 680,000 clones, 74% seen once. Sample: memory CD4+ T cells sorted from blood. The subset denotes: CD45RA-negative fraction. These receptors came from a woman aged 25 to 39 in good health.

The chain combines TRBV6-1 with TRBJ1-2; TRBD1 aligns across 7 bases. J gave up 7 bases and V 8 bases, and 7 bases lay outside the gene matches. From germline, CDR1 is MNHNS and CDR2 SASEGT. The CDR3 covers 12 residues. CDR3 DNA: TGTGCCAGCGGTAAGGGGGCTCGTGGCTACACCTTC. As protein: CASGKGARGYTF.

This clone came up once. Additional DNA sequences in this sample encode the identical CDR3. V usage is TRBV11-2 and J usage is TRBJ1-5; D gene unclear. CDR3 size: 13 residues. Looked up from germline, CDR1 is SGHAT and CDR2 is FQNNGV. The V end was cut by 0 bases, the J end by 6 bases, with 6 bases between. The CDR3 bases are TGTGCCAGCAGCTTAGAAGGTAGTCAGCCCCAGCATTTT. This codes for CASSLEGSQPQHF. The full variable domain, with the rest looked up from reference TRBV11-2 and TRBJ1-5, is EAGVAQSPRYKIIEKRQSVAFWCNPISGHATLYWYQQILGQGPKLLIQFQNNGVVDDSQLPKDRFSAERLKGVDSTLKIQPAKLEDSAVYLCASSLEGSQPQHFGDGTRLSIL.

This clone was recorded a few times. This chain links TRBV7-3 with TRBJ2-6; a weak D match, TRBD1 (6 bases). Trimming pared 5 bases from V and 1 base from J, leaving 18 bases between. Germline CDR1 is SGHTA and CDR2 is FQGTGA. The CDR3 runs 18 residues. The CDR3 coding sequence is TGTGCCAGCAGCCTGAATCCAATTACAGGGTCTGGGGCCAACGTCCTGACTTTC. Translated: CASSLNPITGSGANVLTF.

The rearrangement joins TRBV4-2 to TRBJ2-2; 9 bases line up with TRBD1. The CDR3 contains 15 residues. The junction had 0 bases not matched to a gene; V was cut back by 1 base and J by 3 bases. Germline V lookup: CDR1 LGHNA, CDR2 YNFKEQ. CDR3 sequence (DNA): TGTGCCAGCAGCCAAGGGACAGGGGACACCGGGGAGCTGTTTTTT. It codes for CASSQGTGDTGELFF.

V usage is TRBV27 and J usage is TRBJ2-7; D gene uncertain. CDR3 size: 11 residues. Germline CDR1 MNHEY, CDR2 SMNVEV (reference sequence). V was cut by 10 bases and J by 6 bases, with 13 bases left in between. The CDR3 region has the DNA TGTGCCACCTTGCGTGGCAGCGAGCAGTACTTC. This encodes CATLRGSEQYF.

This chain joins TRBV4-1 and TRBJ2-7; 8 bases fit TRBD1. The V gene end was trimmed by 3 bases and the J gene end by 1 base; junction bases not matched to a gene: 5. CDR3 length: 15 residues. The germline CDR1 and CDR2 sequences are MGHRA and YSYEKL. The CDR3 sequence is CASSQTTGASYEQYF. The DNA of the CDR3 is TGCGCCAGCAGCCAGACGACAGGGGCATCCTACGAGCAGTACTTC.

This clone was seen just once. This may be a read error, as it is one base from a much larger clone. Distinct nucleotide sequences in the sample also encode this CDR3. DNA for the CDR3: TGTGCCAGCAGCTTGGCAGCTCAAGAGACCCAGTACTTC. Translation: CASSLAAQETQYF. This chain links TRBV5-4 with TRBJ2-5; D remains ambiguous. Germline CDR1 SGHNT, CDR2 YYREEE (reference sequence). CDR3 size: 13 residues. Between the trimmed V and J ends, which lost 0 bases and 2 bases, there was a span of 5 bases.

The genes are TRBV7-2 and TRBJ2-7, with 9 positions matching TRBD1. The CDR3 totals 14 residues. Germline CDR1 SGHTA, CDR2 FQGNSA. The trim removed 5 bases at V and 2 bases at J, leaving 4 bases unmatched. The CDR3: CASSARQGAYEQYF. DNA of the CDR3: TGTGCCAGCAGCGCCCGACAGGGGGCCTACGAGCAGTACTTC.

The V and J genes are TRBV10-3 and TRBJ1-5; D unclear. CDR3 size: 12 residues. Trimming shortened V by 6 bases and J by 7 bases, and 10 bases separated the two germline ends. Germline V lookup: CDR1 ENHRY, CDR2 SYGVKD. Here the CDR3 DNA reads TGTGCCATCAGGGAGGTTGGGCAGCCCCAGCATTTT. Translation gives CAIREVGQPQHF.

With regard to this clone: Other DNA sequences of this sample code for an identical CDR3. This sequence joins TRBV5-1 and TRBJ2-7; D is undetermined. Looked up from germline, CDR1 is SGHRS and CDR2 is YFSETQ. The germline V and J ends were trimmed by 1 base and 4 bases, with 6 bases remaining between them. This CDR3 comprises 12 residues. DNA for the CDR3: TGCGCCAGCAGCTTGACGGGTTACGAGCAGTACTTC. Translating gives CASSLTGYEQYF.

The gene calls are TRBV28 and TRBJ2-7; maybe TRBD2 (6 bases). Trimming pared 7 bases from V and 0 bases from J, leaving 10 bases between. The germline gives CDR1 MDHEN, CDR2 SYDVKM. CDR3 length: 13 amino acids. The CDR3: CASILSGSYEQYF. The CDR3 coding sequence is TGTGCCAGCATCCTTAGCGGCTCCTACGAGCAGTACTTC.

This chain connects TRBV4-2 to TRBJ2-3; the D gene is possibly TRBD2 (5 bases). CDR1 is LGHNA, CDR2 YNFKEQ, per germline. This CDR3 is built from 14 residues. Trimming removed 1 base from V and 6 bases from J, with 11 bases in between. The CDR3 coding sequence is TGTGCCAGCAGCCAAGCCGGGGAGTCGGATACGCAGTATTTT. It specifies CASSQAGESDTQYF.

The table lists this clone with a few counts. V is TRBV7-2 and J is TRBJ2-1; either TRBD1 or TRBD2 may fit D (5 bases each). The CDR3 contains 16 residues. Germline V lookup: CDR1 SGHTA, CDR2 FQGNSA. V lost 3 bases, J lost 0 bases, and 12 bases lay in between. The CDR3 protein is CASSFTGASSYNEQFF. In DNA, the CDR3 is TGTGCCAGCAGCTTTACCGGGGCCTCCTCCTACAATGAGCAGTTCTTC.

The rearrangement links TRBV19 to TRBJ2-7; 14 positions match TRBD2. Trimming took 5 bases from V and 4 from J; bases not matched to a gene: 7. The CDR3 is made up of 16 amino acids. CDR1 is LNHDA, CDR2 SQIVND, per germline (reference sequence). For the CDR3, the DNA is TGTGCCAGTAGTTTATCCGGGACTAGCGGGAGTTACGAGCAGTACTTC. Protein: CASSLSGTSGSYEQYF.

This clone was recorded a few times. This chain links TRBV4-2 with TRBJ2-3; 8 positions agree with TRBD2. V was clipped by 5 bases and J by 3 bases; unmatched bases: 16. Germline CDR1 and CDR2: LGHNA and YNFKEQ. The CDR3 is 18 residues long. The CDR3 region is CASSSSQAGGIGTDTQYF. In DNA form, the CDR3 reads TGTGCCAGCAGCTCCTCTCAGGCGGGAGGAATTGGTACAGATACGCAGTATTTT.

The chain is built from TRBV7-9 and TRBJ1-5, with a weak D call TRBD1 (6 bases). The germline CDR1 and CDR2 sequences are SEHNR and FQNEAQ (reference sequence). This CDR3 spans 15 amino acids. The germline V and J ends were trimmed by 1 base and 6 bases, with 13 bases remaining between them. For the CDR3, the DNA is TGTGCCAGCAGCTTAGAAGGGGGATCCTTTCAGCCCCAGCATTTT. This gives the protein CASSLEGGSFQPQHF.

The chain carries TRBV4-2 and TRBJ2-2; D may be TRBD1 (5 bases). The CDR3 contains 16 residues. V lost 1 base and J 6 bases, leaving 15 bases between the germline ends. Germline V gives CDR1 LGHNA, CDR2 YNFKEQ. The CDR3 region is CASSQVAREDPGELFF. CDR3 in DNA: TGTGCCAGCAGCCAAGTTGCCAGGGAAGATCCCGGGGAGCTGTTTTTT.

This chain uses TRBV11-3 with TRBJ2-2, with 7 nucleotides matching TRBD2. CDR1 and CDR2 (germline): SGHNT, YENEEA. This CDR3 spans 15 amino acids. The trim removed 0 bases at V and 6 bases at J, leaving 4 bases unmatched. The CDR3 sequence: CASSLDGRTSGELFF. The CDR3, as DNA: TGTGCCAGCAGCTTAGACGGGAGGACCTCCGGGGAGCTGTTTTTT.

This chain uses TRBV5-6 with TRBJ2-5; no firm D call. The CDR3 consists of 13 residues. Germline loops: CDR1 SGHDT, CDR2 YYEEEE. V dropped 2 bases and J dropped 2 bases, with 7 bases sitting between them. The CDR3 protein is CASSLQFQETQYF. The CDR3 DNA sequence: TGTGCCAGCAGCTTACAGTTTCAAGAGACCCAGTACTTC.

The gene calls are TRBV5-1 and TRBJ2-1, with 14 bases matching TRBD2. The CDR3 totals 19 residues. In germline, CDR1 is SGHRS, CDR2 YFSETQ. V shed 5 bases, J shed 1 base, and the junction held 11 bases outside the gene matches. The CDR3 nucleotides are TGCGCCAGCAGATATCCGGGACTAGCGGGAGTGGGGTCCTACAATGAGCAGTTCTTC. This translates into CASRYPGLAGVGSYNEQFF.

V and J are TRBV2 and TRBJ2-3; 8 nucleotides align to TRBD2. Germline trimming cut 6 bases from V and 0 bases from J; bases unmatched to any gene: 5. In germline, CDR1 is SNHLY, CDR2 FYNNEI. The CDR3 runs 15 residues. This CDR3 is CASSLLAASTDTQYF. The DNA for the CDR3 is TGTGCCAGCAGCCTACTAGCGGCTAGCACAGATACGCAGTATTTT.

This clone was picked up a small number of times. This sample also contains other DNA sequences that code for the same CDR3. The chain joins TRBV11-2 to TRBJ2-1; 8 nucleotides agree with TRBD2. Germline lookup yields CDR1 SGHAT and CDR2 FQNNGV. The CDR3 runs to 16 residues. The V segment lost 5 bases and the J segment 3 bases; nucleotides outside the gene matches: 9. As DNA, the CDR3 is TGTGCCAGCAGCCCCCGGCTAGCGGGCGTCTACAATGAGCAGTTCTTC. Residues: CASSPRLAGVYNEQFF.

The chain recombines TRBV10-1 with TRBJ2-2; D not resolved. Trimming stripped 3 bases from V and 3 bases from J, with 11 bases between. CDR1 and CDR2 (germline): WNHNN, SYGVQD (reference sequence). The CDR3 totals 15 residues. CDR3 DNA: TGCGCCAGCAGTGATTCCCCCTACCACACCGGGGAGCTGTTTTTT. This encodes CASSDSPYHTGELFF.

This clone was picked up many times. V usage is TRBV5-1 and J usage is TRBJ2-1; 8 nucleotides agree with TRBD2. J was trimmed by 8 bases and V by 4 bases; bases with no gene match: 11. Germline V gene sequence: CDR1 SGHRS, CDR2 YFSETQ. CDR3 length: 15 amino acids. This CDR3 is CASSVAGTSPHEQFF. CDR3 DNA sequence: TGCGCCAGCAGCGTAGCGGGGACCTCCCCCCATGAGCAGTTCTTC.

The rearrangement joins TRBV6-6 to TRBJ2-7; 11 bases are shared with TRBD2. Germline V gene sequence: CDR1 MNHNY, CDR2 SVGAGI (reference sequence). The CDR3 has 14 residues. J gave up 5 bases and V 6 bases, and 6 bases lay outside the gene matches. CDR3 in DNA: TGTGCCAGCAGGCTAACTAGCGGGAGTGACGAGCAGTACTTC. Translating it yields CASRLTSGSDEQYF.

This clone was detected only once. The CDR3 reads CASSAGGENYGYTF. In nucleotides, the CDR3 is TGTGCCAGCAGCGCCGGGGGGGAGAACTATGGCTACACCTTC. This chain uses TRBV7-2 with TRBJ1-2, with a possible D match to TRBD1 (5 bases). Trimming took off 5 bases at V and 2 bases at J, with 12 bases between the two ends. CDR3 length equals 14 residues. From germline, CDR1 is SGHTA and CDR2 FQGNSA.

The gene calls are TRBV5-6 and TRBJ1-1; no firm D call. V was shortened by 0 bases and J by 2 bases, with 5 bases between the two germline ends. CDR3 length equals 13 residues. Germline CDR1 and CDR2: SGHDT and YYEEEE. CDR3 in amino acids: CASSLDTNTEAFF. The CDR3 DNA reads as TGTGCCAGCAGCTTGGACACAAACACTGAAGCTTTCTTT. Combining the CDR3 with reference TRBV5-6 and TRBJ1-1 gives the whole variable domain DAGVTQSPTHLIKTRGQQVTLRCSPKSGHDTVSWYQQALGQGPQFIFQYYEEEERQRGNFPDRFSGHQFPNYSSELNVNALLLGDSALYLCASSLDTNTEAFFGQGTRLTVV.

The genes are TRBV7-9 and TRBJ1-2, with TRBD1 as a possible D gene (6 bases). The CDR3 totals 13 residues. Looked up from germline, CDR1 is SEHNR and CDR2 is FQNEAQ (reference sequence). V dropped 5 bases and J dropped 3 bases, with 10 bases sitting between them. CDR3 sequence reads: CASSLGGDYGYTF. The DNA for the CDR3 is TGTGCCAGCAGCCTGGGGGGCGACTATGGCTACACCTTC.

This clone was counted only a few times. The rearrangement joins TRBV7-8 to TRBJ1-5; the D is unclear. The CDR3 spans 13 residues. V shed 3 bases and J shed 4 bases, with 7 bases lying between them. Germline-derived CDR1 and CDR2 are SGHVS and FQNEAQ. In DNA form, the CDR3 reads TGTGCCAGCAGCTTGGGCCAAAATCAGCCCCAGCATTTT. Protein sequence: CASSLGQNQPQHF.

This clone has a count of ten or more. Additional DNA sequences in this sample encode the identical CDR3. The chain recombines TRBV5-1 with TRBJ1-4; 7 positions agree with TRBD1. Germline V gene lookup returns CDR1 SGHRS and CDR2 YFSETQ. The CDR3 spans 15 residues. The J segment lost 3 bases and the V segment lost 0 bases, leaving 2 bases of the junction unmatched. CDR3: CASSLGGGPNEKLFF. DNA of the CDR3: TGCGCCAGCAGCTTGGGAGGGGGCCCTAATGAAAAACTGTTTTTT. Supplemented by reference TRBV5-1 and TRBJ1-4, the full variable domain reads KAGVTQTPRYLIKTRGQQVTLSCSPISGHRSVSWYQQTPGQGLQFLFEYFSETQRNKGNFPGRFSGRQFSNSRSEMNVSTLELGDSALYLCASSLGGGPNEKLFFGSGTQLSVL.